The 13 T cell receptor beta chains below were found in one sample sequenced in a study of monozygotic twins with inflammatory bowel disease. Using the 5' RACE reads, TCRdb records one entry per CDR3 protein without DNA. The sample has 85,000 to 110,000 distinct CDR3 sequences; the top ten hold roughly 1.8%. Sequencing used blood. The receptors here all came from a human donor with ulcerative colitis or Crohn's disease, or a healthy co-twin of an affected twin (not recorded which).

J is TRBJ1-1 and V is TRBV5-1; TCRdb gives TRBD1 as the D gene, but with no DNA this cannot be confirmed. This CDR3 is built from 16 residues. Germline values: CDR1 SGHRS, CDR2 YFSETQ. CDR3 protein: CASSFGDRKKNTEAFF. The full variable domain, in which reference TRBV5-1 and TRBJ1-1 provide the parts outside the CDR3, is KAGVTQTPRYLIKTRGQQVTLSCSPISGHRSVSWYQQTPGQGLQFLFEYFSETQRNKGNFPGRFSGRQFSNSRSEMNVSTLELGDSALYLCASSFGDRKKNTEAFFGQGTRLTVV.

The chain is built from TRBV12-3 or TRBV12-4 and TRBJ1-3. The CDR3 spans 12 residues. The CDR3: CADSSSGNTIYF.

J is TRBJ1-2 and V is TRBV5-4. This CDR3 region has 12 residues. The germline CDR1 and CDR2 sequences are SGHNT and YYREEE (reference sequence). CDR3 protein: CASSFLHNGYTF.

This sequence joins TRBV15 and TRBJ2-1; there is no DNA to check the TCRdb D call of TRBD2. The CDR3 loop spans 17 amino acids. Per the germline V gene, CDR1 is LNHNV and CDR2 is YYDKDF (reference sequence). The CDR3 reads CATSSGLGGRASDEQFF. The full variable domain, with the rest looked up from reference TRBV15 and TRBJ2-1, is DAMVIQNPRYQVTQFGKPVTLSCSQTLNHNVMYWYQQKSSQAPKLLFHYYDKDFNNEADTPDNFQSRRPNTSFCFLDIRSPGLGDTAMYLCATSSGLGGRASDEQFFGPGTRLTVL.

V is TRBV5-6 and J is TRBJ1-3. The CDR3 totals 16 residues. Germline V gene lookup returns CDR1 SGHDT and CDR2 YYEEEE. CDR3 sequence reads: CASSSTGTGPGNTIYF.

The rearrangement joins TRBV18 to TRBJ2-7; the TCRdb call, TRBD2, lacks DNA for checking. This CDR3 has 14 amino acids. From germline, CDR1 is KGHSH and CDR2 LQKENI. The CDR3 here is CASSGTSAAYEQYF.

The CDR3 protein is CASSLSDSETQYF. The chain combines TRBV12-3 or TRBV12-4 with TRBJ2-5. The length of the CDR3 is 13 residues.

The chain employs TRBV4-3 and TRBJ2-7; TCRdb lists TRBD2, though no DNA is available to test this call. The CDR3 spans 16 residues. Germline CDR1 and CDR2: LGHNA and YSLEER. The CDR3 sequence is CASSHQTSGRAYEQYF.

V is TRBV15 and J is TRBJ2-7; TCRdb outputs TRBD1, but without DNA this stays unchecked. The CDR3 sequence is 14 residues long. Germline loops: CDR1 LNHNV, CDR2 YYDKDF (reference sequence). CDR3: CATSRDRGGTEQYF.

The chain has TRBV27 and TRBJ2-2. Germline-derived CDR1 and CDR2 are MNHEY and SMNVEV (reference sequence). There are 14 residues in the CDR3. The CDR3: CASSLLGNTGELFF.

This chain connects TRBV12-3 or TRBV12-4 to TRBJ2-7; checking the TCRdb D call of TRBD1 is not possible without DNA. CDR3 length: 17 amino acids. CDR3 in amino acids: CASSLALSPGQIYEQYF.

J is TRBJ1-4 and V is TRBV7-2. The CDR3 sequence is 14 residues long. Germline assignment: CDR1 SGHTA and CDR2 FQGNSA. The chain's CDR3 is CASSYGLTNEKLFF. Combining the CDR3 with reference TRBV7-2 and TRBJ1-4 gives the whole variable domain GAGVSQSPSNKVTEKGKDVELRCDPISGHTALYWYRQSLGQGLEFLIYFQGNSAPDKSGLPSDRFSAERTGGSVSTLTIQRTQQEDSAVYLCASSYGLTNEKLFFGSGTQLSVL.

This chain uses TRBV9 with TRBJ2-2; TCRdb designates TRBD2, a call that cannot be tested without DNA. The CDR3 totals 15 residues. CDR1 SGDLS and CDR2 YYNGEE come from the germline V gene. CDR3 residues: CASSVAIAGVRELFF.